These T cell receptor beta chains were read from a single sample in a study of blood T cell repertoires in COVID-19. Sequenced by immunoSEQ multiplex PCR; TCRdb stores in-frame clones only, minus some. Among approximately 180,000 clones, 70% to 80% were seen once, and the ten largest hold 15% to 20%. Sequenced input: PBMCs or T cells enriched from blood (not recorded which). These receptors originate from a woman aged 45-60 years who had recovered from COVID-19. Both conserved end residues are part of each CDR3.

J: TRBJ1-2
V: TRBV6-5
CDR3: CASRTGVAYGYTF

J: TRBJ1-1
V: TRBV9
CDR3: CASSVGGTGNTEAFF

J: TRBJ1-2
V: TRBV27
CDR3: CASRDRFYGYTF

J: TRBJ1-1
V: TRBV7-9
CDR3: CASSYQGVMNTEAFF

J: TRBJ1-2
V: TRBV29-1
CDR3: CSVLDDREGGYTF

J: TRBJ2-5
V: TRBV9
CDR3: CASSVDAYQETQYF

J: TRBJ1-3
V: TRBV6-5
CDR3: CASRHPGSGNTIYF

J: TRBJ1-3
V: TRBV4-1
CDR3: CASSQYFLLARVEAPVRNTIYF

J: TRBJ2-7
V: TRBV6-1
CDR3: CASSEFHRGYEQYF

J: TRBJ1-2
V: TRBV28
CDR3: CASSRDRDQHGYTF